These T cell receptor beta chains were read from a single sample in a study of cytomegalovirus exposure and HLA in healthy donors. Sequencing was performed with immunoSEQ multiplex PCR; in TCRdb, only in-frame clones are kept and a portion is missing. The data contain about 96,000 clones, 64% of them singletons. Sequencing used PBMCs. The receptors were gathered from a man in his 60s in good health and CMV-seronegative. Both conserved end residues are part of each CDR3. Each record gives: CDR3 DNA, CDR3 protein, V gene, clone size, D gene, J gene. A D gene is named only where the DNA matches it firmly. Size values are once, few and many counts, or a class for expanded clones, and some rows have none.

DNA: TGTGCCAGCAGCGCAGGGGGGCGGAATCAGCCCCAGCATTTT
CDR3: CASSAGGRNQPQHF
V: TRBV28
size: once
D: TRBD1
J: TRBJ1-5

DNA: TGTGCCAGCAGCCCCAGCGGGGCCTCCTACAATGAGCAGTTCTTC
CDR3: CASSPSGASYNEQFF
V: TRBV7-6
size: -
D: TRBD2
J: TRBJ2-1

DNA: TGTGCCACAAAACGAGAGAGGGATTCCTACGAGCAGTACTTC
CDR3: CATKRERDSYEQYF
V: TRBV2
size: few
D: -
J: TRBJ2-7

DNA: TGTGCCAGCAGCCCTTCCGGGACAGCTTGGGAGACCCAGTACTTC
CDR3: CASSPSGTAWETQYF
V: TRBV2
size: -
D: TRBD1
J: TRBJ2-5

DNA: TGCGCCAGCAGGTTAGCGGGGGGCACAGATACGCAGTATTTT
CDR3: CASRLAGGTDTQYF
V: TRBV4-1
size: -
D: TRBD2
J: TRBJ2-3

DNA: TGTGCCAGCAGCCTAGGACTCTTTCTGAATGAGCAGTTCTTC
CDR3: CASSLGLFLNEQFF
V: TRBV7-8
size: -
D: -
J: TRBJ2-1

DNA: TGTGCCAGCAGTGATTTAACAGGGCCTAACTATGGCTACACCTTC
CDR3: CASSDLTGPNYGYTF
V: TRBV6-1
size: -
D: -
J: TRBJ1-2

DNA: TGTGCCAGCAGTTTACCGGCTAACTATGGCTACACCTTC
CDR3: CASSLPANYGYTF
V: TRBV28
size: few
D: -
J: TRBJ1-2

DNA: TGTGCCAGCAGTCCAGGGACAGGGGTACACTATGGCTACACCTTC
CDR3: CASSPGTGVHYGYTF
V: TRBV28
size: few
D: TRBD1
J: TRBJ1-2

DNA: TGTGCCAGCAGTCTAGGAGGTGGAAACACCATATATTTT
CDR3: CASSLGGGNTIYF
V: TRBV5-5
size: -
D: -
J: TRBJ1-3

DNA: TGTGCCAGCAGCTTGGATGCAGGGGCCTCAGCAACTAATGAAAAACTGTTTTTT
CDR3: CASSLDAGASATNEKLFF
V: TRBV5-4
size: medium-sized
D: -
J: TRBJ1-4

DNA: TGTGCCAGCAGCGTAGGGACAGGGGGTTCGGACACTGAAGCTTTCTTT
CDR3: CASSVGTGGSDTEAFF
V: TRBV9
size: once
D: TRBD1
J: TRBJ1-1

DNA: TGTGCCACGGGGACTTGGCGGTCTCAAGAGACCCAGTACTTC
CDR3: CATGTWRSQETQYF
V: TRBV10-3
size: -
D: -
J: TRBJ2-5

DNA: TGTGCCAGCAGGGCTACCTTGGGACAGGGGTATGGTTATGGCTACACCTTC
CDR3: CASRATLGQGYGYGYTF
V: TRBV27
size: -
D: TRBD1
J: TRBJ1-2

DNA: TGTGCTAGTGGCCAACAGCCCGGGACACCATTCTACGAGCAGTACTTC
CDR3: CASGQQPGTPFYEQYF
V: TRBV12-5
size: -
D: -
J: TRBJ2-7

DNA: TGTGCCAGTAGTCCGAGGACAGGGATCGGGGGTGGCTACACCTTC
CDR3: CASSPRTGIGGGYTF
V: TRBV19
size: few
D: TRBD1
J: TRBJ1-2

DNA: TGTGCCAGCAGTGAAGGCTGGACTAGCGGGGGGGATTACAATGAGCAGTTCTTC
CDR3: CASSEGWTSGGDYNEQFF
V: TRBV6-1
size: -
D: TRBD2
J: TRBJ2-1

DNA: TGTGCCAGCAGCCAAGCTGTGACAGGGATCCGTGGCTACACCTTC
CDR3: CASSQAVTGIRGYTF
V: TRBV14
size: -
D: TRBD1
J: TRBJ1-2

DNA: TGTGCCAGCAGTTACGGCAGACTCCGCACAGATACGCAGTATTTT
CDR3: CASSYGRLRTDTQYF
V: TRBV6-5
size: -
D: -
J: TRBJ2-3

DNA: TGTGCCAGCAGCTTAAGGGGCGGGGGGGCTGGAGATACGCAGTATTTT
CDR3: CASSLRGGGAGDTQYF
V: TRBV7-2
size: -
D: TRBD2
J: TRBJ2-3

DNA: TGCAGCGTTGAAACGGGGGGGGCCTACAATGAGCAGTTCTTC
CDR3: CSVETGGAYNEQFF
V: TRBV29-1
size: -
D: TRBD2
J: TRBJ2-1

DNA: TGTGCCAGCAGACCCCGACTAGTCCCCTACAATGAGCAGTTCTTC
CDR3: CASRPRLVPYNEQFF
V: TRBV2
size: -
D: -
J: TRBJ2-1

DNA: TGCGCCAGCAGTCAATCAGGGGTCACCACTGAAGCTTTCTTT
CDR3: CASSQSGVTTEAFF
V: TRBV23-1
size: -
D: -
J: TRBJ1-1

DNA: TGCAGCGTTGAAGATCTCGCAGGGTCATGGGAAAGGGACACTGAAGCTTTCTTT
CDR3: CSVEDLAGSWERDTEAFF
V: TRBV29-1
size: few
D: -
J: TRBJ1-1

DNA: TGTGCCAGCAGCGGGACAGCCCCCGACACTGAAGCTTTCTTT
CDR3: CASSGTAPDTEAFF
V: TRBV5-6
size: -
D: TRBD1
J: TRBJ1-1

DNA: TGTGCCACCAGCAGAGAACAGTTCATTGGAAACATTCAGTACTTC
CDR3: CATSREQFIGNIQYF
V: TRBV15
size: -
D: -
J: TRBJ2-4

DNA: TGTGCCAGCAGTTTAGGCGGAGGGGAGGGTGACTATGGCTACACCTTC
CDR3: CASSLGGGEGDYGYTF
V: TRBV28
size: few
D: -
J: TRBJ1-2

DNA: TGTGCCAGCAGCTTGGACGGAGAACTCACTAACTATGGCTACACCTTC
CDR3: CASSLDGELTNYGYTF
V: TRBV5-4
size: -
D: -
J: TRBJ1-2

DNA: TGTGCCAGCAGTGAAATTGCGGGAGGGGGGAATGAGCAGTTCTTC
CDR3: CASSEIAGGGNEQFF
V: TRBV2
size: -
D: TRBD2
J: TRBJ2-1

DNA: TGTGCCAGCAGTTTTGGCGGGGCCCTCGGGGAGCAGTACTTC
CDR3: CASSFGGALGEQYF
V: TRBV28
size: -
D: -
J: TRBJ2-7

DNA: TGTGCCAGCAGCACCAATGAAGGTCCAGGGTTCGGGACGCAGTATTTT
CDR3: CASSTNEGPGFGTQYF
V: TRBV5-4
size: -
D: -
J: TRBJ2-3

DNA: TGTGCCAGCAGCGCTCCCGGGGGGACAGGGTTCAATGAGCAGTTCTTC
CDR3: CASSAPGGTGFNEQFF
V: TRBV9
size: -
D: TRBD1
J: TRBJ2-1

DNA: TGCGCCAGCAGCTTGGTGGGGCCGAGCTATGGCTACACCTTC
CDR3: CASSLVGPSYGYTF
V: TRBV5-1
size: -
D: -
J: TRBJ1-2

DNA: TGTGCCACCAGCAGAGCTCGGGGTAGCGGGGGGCCCCAAGAGACCCAGTACTTC
CDR3: CATSRARGSGGPQETQYF
V: TRBV15
size: -
D: TRBD2
J: TRBJ2-5

DNA: TGTGCCAGTACCCCTAGCGGGGGAAAAGAGACCCAGTACTTC
CDR3: CASTPSGGKETQYF
V: TRBV19
size: -
D: TRBD2
J: TRBJ2-5

DNA: TGTGCCGCCCGACAGGGAACTAGCTATGGCTACACCTTC
CDR3: CAARQGTSYGYTF
V: TRBV19
size: -
D: TRBD1
J: TRBJ1-2

DNA: TGTGCCAGCAGCTTTAGGGGACAAGGCTCTGGAAACACCATATATTTT
CDR3: CASSFRGQGSGNTIYF
V: TRBV5-8
size: -
D: -
J: TRBJ1-3

DNA: TGTGCCAGCACCCCTGCGGGCGGCAGGGGCTCTGGAAACACCATATATTTT
CDR3: CASTPAGGRGSGNTIYF
V: TRBV5-4
size: -
D: -
J: TRBJ1-3

DNA: TGTGCCAGCAGTACAGGGAGTGAGAACACTGAAGCTTTCTTT
CDR3: CASSTGSENTEAFF
V: TRBV6-4
size: medium-sized
D: -
J: TRBJ1-1

DNA: TGCACCAGCAGCTGGAGCGAGCGGGGGGGTCTAGATACGCAGTATTTT
CDR3: CTSSWSERGGLDTQYF
V: TRBV5-1
size: -
D: TRBD2
J: TRBJ2-3

DNA: TGTGCCTGGAGTACCAGCGATGAGCAGTTCTTC
CDR3: CAWSTSDEQFF
V: TRBV30
size: -
D: -
J: TRBJ2-1

DNA: TGTGCCAGCAACCTCGGACTAGCGGGCTACGAGCAGTACTTC
CDR3: CASNLGLAGYEQYF
V: TRBV11-1
size: -
D: TRBD2
J: TRBJ2-7

DNA: TGTGCCAGCTCACCACCGGGACAGTTCTCGAACGAGCAGTACTTC
CDR3: CASSPPGQFSNEQYF
V: TRBV18
size: -
D: TRBD1
J: TRBJ2-7

DNA: TGTGCCAGCAGTGTAACGACTAGCGGGGGGGCGAGCTCCTACGAGCAGTACTTC
CDR3: CASSVTTSGGASSYEQYF
V: TRBV25-1
size: -
D: TRBD2
J: TRBJ2-7

DNA: TGCGCCAGCAGCGCAATAGCGGGGGGGCCGCAAGAGACCCAGTACTTC
CDR3: CASSAIAGGPQETQYF
V: TRBV5-1
size: -
D: TRBD2
J: TRBJ2-5

DNA: TGTGCCAGCAGCCAAGACGGGACTAGCGGGAGTGCAGATACGCAGTATTTT
CDR3: CASSQDGTSGSADTQYF
V: TRBV4-2
size: -
D: TRBD2
J: TRBJ2-3

DNA: TGTGCCAGCAGGGGGGGGGACAGGGTGGATTATGGCTACACCTTC
CDR3: CASRGGDRVDYGYTF
V: TRBV6-5
size: few
D: TRBD1
J: TRBJ1-2

DNA: TGTGCCAGCAGCGCCTCTCCAGGGGGGGAGCAGTTCTTC
CDR3: CASSASPGGEQFF
V: TRBV9
size: few
D: -
J: TRBJ2-1

DNA: TGTGCCAGCAGAGGTAGCGGGGGCTTATATGAGCAGTACTTC
CDR3: CASRGSGGLYEQYF
V: TRBV6-5
size: few
D: TRBD2
J: TRBJ2-7

DNA: TGTGCCACCCGGGACTCTAACACCGGGGAGCTGTTTTTT
CDR3: CATRDSNTGELFF
V: TRBV25-1
size: -
D: -
J: TRBJ2-2